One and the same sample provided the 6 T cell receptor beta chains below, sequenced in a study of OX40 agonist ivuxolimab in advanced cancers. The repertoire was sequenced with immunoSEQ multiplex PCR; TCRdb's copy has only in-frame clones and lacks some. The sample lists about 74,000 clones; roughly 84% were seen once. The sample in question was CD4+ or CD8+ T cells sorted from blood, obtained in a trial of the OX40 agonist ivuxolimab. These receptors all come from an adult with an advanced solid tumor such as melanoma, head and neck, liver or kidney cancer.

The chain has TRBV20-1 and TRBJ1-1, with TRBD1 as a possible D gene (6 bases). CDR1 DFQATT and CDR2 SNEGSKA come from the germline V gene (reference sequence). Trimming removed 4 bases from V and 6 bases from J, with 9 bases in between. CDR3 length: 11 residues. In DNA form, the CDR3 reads TGCAGTGCTACAGGGGAGCCTGAAGCTTTCTTT. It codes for CSATGEPEAFF.

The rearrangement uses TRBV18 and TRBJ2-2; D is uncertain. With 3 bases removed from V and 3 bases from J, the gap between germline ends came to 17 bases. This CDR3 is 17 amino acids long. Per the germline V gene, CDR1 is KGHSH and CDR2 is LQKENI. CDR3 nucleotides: TGTGCCAGCTCACCTAGAACCTCGCTTCTGGACACCGGGGAGCTGTTTTTT. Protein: CASSPRTSLLDTGELFF.

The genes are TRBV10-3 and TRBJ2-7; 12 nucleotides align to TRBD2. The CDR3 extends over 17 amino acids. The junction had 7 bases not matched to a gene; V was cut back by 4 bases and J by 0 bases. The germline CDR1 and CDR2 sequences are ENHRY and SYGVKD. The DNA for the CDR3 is TGTGCCATCAGTGGGGCTAGCGGGAGGGTTCCCTCCTACGAGCAGTACTTC. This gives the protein CAISGASGRVPSYEQYF.

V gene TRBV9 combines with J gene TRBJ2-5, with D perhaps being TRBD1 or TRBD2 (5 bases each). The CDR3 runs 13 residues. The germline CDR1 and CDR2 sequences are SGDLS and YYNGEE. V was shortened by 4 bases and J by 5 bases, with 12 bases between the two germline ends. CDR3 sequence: CASSFWDGETQYF. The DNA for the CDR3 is TGTGCCAGCAGCTTCTGGGACGGGGAGACCCAGTACTTC.

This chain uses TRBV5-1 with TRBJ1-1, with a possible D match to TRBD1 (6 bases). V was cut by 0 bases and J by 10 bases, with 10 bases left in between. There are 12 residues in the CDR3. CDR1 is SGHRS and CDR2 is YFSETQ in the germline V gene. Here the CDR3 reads CASSLEGGRAFF. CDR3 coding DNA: TGCGCCAGCAGCTTGGAAGGGGGGCGAGCTTTCTTT.

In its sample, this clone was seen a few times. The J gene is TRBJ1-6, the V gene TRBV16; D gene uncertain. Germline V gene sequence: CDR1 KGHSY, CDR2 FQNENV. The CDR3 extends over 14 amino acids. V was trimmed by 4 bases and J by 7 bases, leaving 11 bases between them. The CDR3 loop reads CASSRLTGNSPLHF. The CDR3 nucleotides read TGTGCCAGCAGCCGACTGACGGGAAATTCACCCCTCCACTTT.